Below are 3 T cell receptor beta chains sequenced from a single sample in a study of blood T cell repertoires in COVID-19. Data came from immunoSEQ multiplex PCR; TCRdb stores just in-frame clones and leaves some out. The sample gives some 200,000 clones, about 93% of which show up once; about 0.76% is in the top ten. Sequences were obtained from peripheral blood. Every receptor here comes from a young man with COVID-19, enrolled during active disease.

J is TRBJ1-2 and V is TRBV10-3, with D unclear. Per the germline V gene, CDR1 is ENHRY and CDR2 is SYGVKD. This CDR3 spans 14 amino acids. The V end lost 4 bases, the J end lost 8 bases, and 17 bases lay between the germline ends. The CDR3 protein is CAISAPTEGRGYTF. CDR3 in DNA: TGTGCCATCAGTGCCCCGACGGAGGGTCGCGGCTACACCTTC.

The genes are TRBV11-2 and TRBJ1-2, with D unresolved. CDR3 length: 13 residues. Trimming removed 3 bases from V and 5 bases from J, with 10 bases in between. Germline values: CDR1 SGHAT, CDR2 FQNNGV. The CDR3 here is CASSFLRGYGYTF. CDR3 bases: TGTGCCAGCAGCTTTCTACGGGGATATGGCTACACCTTC.

V usage is TRBV7-2 and J usage is TRBJ2-1; unclear D gene. The V end was cut by 1 base, the J end by 4 bases, with 5 bases between. Germline V lookup: CDR1 SGHTA, CDR2 FQGNSA. The CDR3 runs to 13 residues. The CDR3, as DNA: TGTGCCAGCAGCTTAGTTCCTTACAATGAGCAGTTCTTC. It codes for CASSLVPYNEQFF.